This T cell receptor (beta chain) is drawn from a study of spatial heterogeneity in lung cancer. Concerning this clonotype: Its antigen is currently unknown.

Unique molecular identifiers tagged every individual TCR cDNA molecule. TCRdb reanalysed the 5' RACE reads using MiXCR and keeps one entry per CDR3 protein. The sample has some 100,000 distinct CDR3 sequences, approximately 12% seen once; the top ten hold about two fifths. The study's findings and limits: Whereas they appeared in blood less at follow-up, ubiquitous expanded tumor TCRs appeared there more at resection.

Time point here: sample taken at primary tumor resection. No cells were sorted before sequencing. The whole RNA sequenced was extracted from tumor, nontumor lung or frozen PBMC. The specimen was PBMCs, collected at surgery. This TCR derives from a male donor with early-stage non-small cell lung cancer.

CDR3 coding DNA: TGTGCCAGCAGTACGAGCGGGAGGGCCTTCAATGAGCAGTTCTTC. Encoded protein: CASSTSGRAFNEQFF. V is TRBV12-3 or TRBV12-4 and J is TRBJ2-1, with 10 bases fitting TRBD2. The junction had 7 bases not matched to a gene; V was cut back by 5 bases and J by 6 bases. The CDR3 spans 15 residues.